The 2 T cell receptor beta chains listed next were all sequenced from one sample in a study of OX40 agonist ivuxolimab in advanced cancers. Libraries were prepared by immunoSEQ multiplex PCR; TCRdb keeps only in-frame clonotypes and omits some of them. Of about 75,000 clones in the sample, more than 75% were seen once. The sample consisted of CD4+ or CD8+ T cells sorted from blood, taken in a trial of the OX40 agonist ivuxolimab. Source of these receptors: an adult with an advanced solid tumor such as melanoma, head and neck, liver or kidney cancer.

The chain employs TRBV10-3 and TRBJ1-3, with 7 bases lining up with TRBD1. The CDR3 has 18 residues. The germline CDR1 and CDR2 sequences are ENHRY and SYGVKD. V lost 2 bases and J lost 2; bases outside the gene matches: 12. The CDR3 region is CAISEPWGTGETGNTIYF. The CDR3 DNA is TGTGCCATCAGTGAGCCCTGGGGCACAGGGGAGACTGGAAACACCATATATTTT.

This clone showed up just a few times. CDR3 protein: CATGTSGSYEQYF. CDR3 bases: TGCGCCACCGGGACTAGCGGTTCCTACGAGCAGTACTTC. The rearrangement joins TRBV10-1 to TRBJ2-7, with 11 bases matching TRBD2. CDR1 WNHNN and CDR2 SYGVQD come from the germline V gene (reference sequence). The CDR3 is made up of 13 amino acids. Trimming cost V 10 bases and J 1 base; bases outside gene matches: 3.